A single sample gave rise to the 26 T cell receptor beta chains below, sequenced in a study of human T cells and chemical hapten exposure. The time point is: patch test 2, 6 weeks after DPC sensitization. Treatment meaning: therapeutic diphenylcyclopropenone sensitization with weekly scalp DPC. TCRdb re-called the RACE reads through MiXCR, storing one row per CDR3 protein. The sample includes around 360,000 distinct CDR3 sequences, nearly 6.5% seen only once; the top ten take about 5.6%. The sample was whole blood, taken in connection with sensitization to the hapten diphenylcyclopropenone (DPC). These receptors were collected from a woman between 18 and 29 years old with alopecia areata. Some clones in this sample may be carry-over from other donors' samples.

This clonotype has a count of ten or more. V is TRBV20-1 and J is TRBJ1-5; D is possibly TRBD1 (5 bases). The CDR3 covers 14 residues. Germline CDR1 DFQATT, CDR2 SNEGSKA (reference sequence). Trimming took 0 bases from V and 6 from J, leaving 12 bases between them. The CDR3 DNA follows: TGCAGTGCTAGAGATCCGGGGGTAAGTCAGCCCCAGCATTTT. This encodes CSARDPGVSQPQHF.

The rearrangement joins TRBV20-1 to TRBJ2-3; 11 bases line up with TRBD2. Germline CDR1 reads DFQATT; CDR2 reads SNEGSKA (reference sequence). Losses at the gene ends were 5 bases for V and 6 bases for J; bases not matched to a gene: 10. This CDR3 contains 15 residues. This chain's CDR3 is CSAGSSGGAEDTQYF. CDR3 nucleotide sequence: TGCAGTGCTGGAAGTAGCGGGGGGGCCGAGGATACGCAGTATTTT.

This clonotype was seen at least ten times. The V call is TRBV10-3, the J call TRBJ1-1; no definite D call. Trimming removed 0 bases from V and 1 base from J, with 9 bases in between. This CDR3 comprises 15 residues. The germline CDR1 and CDR2 sequences are ENHRY and SYGVKD. CDR3 protein: CAISESAGGNTEAFF. The CDR3 coding sequence is TGTGCCATCAGTGAGTCGGCAGGAGGGAACACTGAAGCTTTCTTT.

The CDR3 nucleotides read TGTGCCAGCAGCTTAGCGACCCACGAGCAGTACTTC. Its protein is CASSLATHEQYF. The chain recombines TRBV7-2 with TRBJ2-7; D ambiguous. Trimming cost V 0 bases and J 5 bases, with 5 bases left between them. The CDR3 extends over 12 amino acids. Germline V gene lookup returns CDR1 SGHTA and CDR2 FQGNSA.

The chain has TRBV10-3 and TRBJ2-3; 8 bases align to TRBD2. The CDR3 is made up of 13 amino acids. The V segment lost 10 bases and the J segment 4 bases; nucleotides outside the gene matches: 7. Germline V CDR1 and CDR2: ENHRY, SYGVKD. The CDR3: CATGLAGADTQYF. The CDR3 DNA is TGTGCCACCGGACTAGCTGGCGCAGATACGCAGTATTTT.

This clonotype was observed a few times. The chain uses TRBV21-1 and TRBJ2-5; the D call TRBD1 from the table was never checked on the DNA. TRBV21-1 is designated a pseudogene. The CDR3 has 15 residues. This CDR3 reads CASSKARFQGETQYF. The CDR3 DNA reads TGTGCCAGCAGCAAAGCGCGGTTTCAGGGGGAGACCCAGTACTTC.

The sample holds a few counts of this clonotype. The chain is built from TRBV20-1 and TRBJ2-7, with 8 bases that match TRBD2. The CDR3 is 13 residues long. CDR1 is DFQATT, CDR2 SNEGSKA, per germline (reference sequence). With 6 bases clipped from V and 5 bases from J, the junction kept 9 bases outside the gene matches. CDR3 protein: CSAQGLEGHEQYF. In nucleotides, the CDR3 is TGCAGTGCCCAGGGACTAGAGGGCCACGAGCAGTACTTC.

This clonotype was found many times. The rearrangement links TRBV29-1 to TRBJ1-3; D is uncertain. The CDR3 contains 12 residues. The germline V gene encodes CDR1 SQVTM and CDR2 ANQGSEA. V shed 4 bases and J shed 3 bases, with 7 bases lying between them. CDR3 protein: CSVARLGNTIYF. CDR3 in DNA: TGCAGCGTTGCGAGACTTGGAAACACCATATATTTT.

This clonotype was seen more than once but under ten times. The chain couples TRBV10-3 to TRBJ2-6; no clear D. This CDR3 has 16 amino acids. Germline lookup yields CDR1 ENHRY and CDR2 SYGVKD. Trimming stripped 5 bases from V and 1 base from J, with 12 bases between. DNA for the CDR3: TGTGCCATCAGTTTGGATTTGGGGTCTGGGGCCAACGTCCTGACTTTC. Translated: CAISLDLGSGANVLTF.

This clonotype was recorded many times. The J gene is TRBJ1-5, the V gene TRBV27, with no clear D. Germline V lookup: CDR1 MNHEY, CDR2 SMNVEV (reference sequence). This CDR3 has 14 residues. The V end lost 6 bases, the J end lost 5 bases, and 14 bases lay between the germline ends. The chain's CDR3 is CASRGIRSDQPQHF. CDR3 nucleotide sequence: TGTGCCAGCAGGGGAATACGGTCCGATCAGCCCCAGCATTTT.

This clonotype was counted at least ten times. The rearrangement joins TRBV9 to TRBJ2-3, with TRBD2 matching over 8 bases. The CDR3 runs 13 residues. CDR1 and CDR2 (germline): SGDLS, YYNGEE. J was trimmed by 7 bases and V by 3 bases; bases with no gene match: 4. CDR3 DNA sequence: TGTGCCAGCAGCGAGAATAGCGGGAATACGCAGTATTTT. It translates to CASSENSGNTQYF.

The J gene is TRBJ2-5, the V gene TRBV6-2 or TRBV6-3, with a possible D match to TRBD2 (6 bases). This CDR3 comprises 14 residues. V lost 5 bases, J lost 6 bases, and 16 bases lay in between. Germline V gene sequence: CDR1 MNHEY, CDR2 SVGEGT. The CDR3 region has the DNA TGTGCCAGCAGTATCACGACGGGGGTAAAGACCCAGTACTTC. It specifies CASSITTGVKTQYF.

This clonotype turned up a few times. CDR3 amino acids: CASGFGQNYGYTF. In nucleotides, the CDR3 is TGTGCTAGTGGTTTCGGACAGAACTATGGCTACACCTTC. The V call is TRBV12-5, the J call TRBJ1-2; D perhaps matches TRBD1 (6 bases). Germline V lookup: CDR1 LGHNT, CDR2 FRNRAP. The V and J ends lost 3 bases and 2 bases respectively, with 7 bases between them. The CDR3 consists of 13 residues.

This clonotype was seen a few times. V and J are TRBV5-4 and TRBJ2-5, with D possibly matching TRBD1 (5 bases). The V and J ends lost 3 bases and 5 bases respectively, with 17 bases between them. Germline loops: CDR1 SGHNT, CDR2 YYREEE (reference sequence). The CDR3 is 15 residues long. CDR3 sequence: CASSSSTAGSETQYF. The CDR3 region has the DNA TGTGCCAGCAGCTCTTCGACAGCCGGATCGGAGACCCAGTACTTC.

The gene calls are TRBV24-1 and TRBJ2-2; D possibly corresponds to TRBD1 (5 bases). The CDR3 runs to 15 residues. Germline-derived CDR1 and CDR2 are KGHDR and SFDVKD. Trimming pared 7 bases from V and 0 bases from J, leaving 11 bases between. The CDR3 protein is CATSRTNPNTGELFF. The CDR3 region has the DNA TGTGCCACCAGCCGGACAAACCCGAACACCGGGGAGCTGTTTTTT.

This clonotype was detected only a few times. The chain is built from TRBV4-1 and TRBJ1-3; D gene ambiguous. This CDR3 has 17 residues. V was cut by 0 bases and J by 4 bases, with 16 bases left in between. Germline CDR1 and CDR2: MGHRA and YSYEKL. CDR3 protein: CASSQDGTLGPGNTIYF. The CDR3 DNA is TGCGCCAGCAGCCAAGATGGCACTCTTGGCCCGGGAAACACCATATATTTT.

This clonotype was observed many times. The rearrangement joins TRBV6-2 or TRBV6-3 to TRBJ1-5; D possibly corresponds to TRBD1 (6 bases). Germline lookup yields CDR1 MNHEY and CDR2 SVGEGT. Trimming cost V 6 bases and J 0 bases, with 18 bases left between them. This CDR3 spans 17 amino acids. The CDR3 reads CASSTLRTDLSNQPQHF. CDR3 nucleotide sequence: TGTGCCAGCAGCACCCTCCGGACAGACCTTAGCAATCAGCCCCAGCATTTT.

The DNA for the CDR3 is TGTGCCAGCAGTTTATCAGGTAATACCCCGAACACTGAAGCTTTCTTT. It encodes CASSLSGNTPNTEAFF. The V call is TRBV27, the J call TRBJ1-1; no definite D call. V shed 0 bases and J shed 1 base, with 12 bases lying between them. Germline V gives CDR1 MNHEY, CDR2 SMNVEV (reference sequence). The CDR3 length is 16 residues.

This clonotype occurred a few times. The rearrangement uses TRBV7-9 and TRBJ1-1; D is undetermined. The germline V gene has CDR1 SEHNR and CDR2 FQNEAQ (reference sequence). The CDR3 spans 15 residues. V lost 2 bases and J 1 base, leaving 11 bases between the germline ends. The CDR3 loop is CASSLTTRKNTEAFF. The CDR3 DNA is TGTGCCAGCAGCTTAACGACCCGTAAGAACACTGAAGCTTTCTTT.

In its sample, this clonotype was seen a few times. This chain links TRBV7-2 with TRBJ2-3, with TRBD2 matching over 7 bases. Germline V gene sequence: CDR1 SGHTA, CDR2 FQGNSA. The CDR3 totals 15 residues. V shed 1 base, J shed 2 bases, and the junction held 3 bases outside the gene matches. The CDR3 loop is CASSLGGTNTDTQYF. CDR3 in DNA: TGTGCCAGCAGCTTAGGAGGGACTAACACAGATACGCAGTATTTT.

There are many counts of this clonotype. This chain links TRBV6-2 or TRBV6-3 with TRBJ1-1, with D hard to call. The germline CDR1 and CDR2 sequences are MNHEY and SVGEGT. Trimming took off 0 bases at V and 3 bases at J, with 2 bases between the two ends. The CDR3 extends over 12 amino acids. As DNA, the CDR3 is TGTGCCAGCAGTTACTCGTACACTGAAGCTTTCTTT. Encoded protein: CASSYSYTEAFF.

V and J are TRBV29-1 and TRBJ2-6; the D is unclear. CDR3 size: 16 residues. The germline CDR1 and CDR2 sequences are SQVTM and ANQGSEA. Trimming cost V 5 bases and J 0 bases, with 14 bases left between them. CDR3 in DNA: TGCAGCGTTATTAGTGTCTGGGGCTCTGGGGCCAACGTCCTGACTTTC. Amino acid sequence: CSVISVWGSGANVLTF.

This clonotype was picked up a small number of times. This rearrangement joins TRBV10-3 to TRBJ2-3; D tentatively fits TRBD1 or TRBD2 (6 bases each). Germline assignment: CDR1 ENHRY and CDR2 SYGVKD. The germline V and J ends were trimmed by 2 bases and 1 base, with 10 bases remaining between them. The CDR3 totals 15 residues. CDR3 bases: TGTGCCATCAGTGAGGCCGGGGGCCGCACAGATACGCAGTATTTT. This translates into CAISEAGGRTDTQYF.

This clonotype has a handful of counts. The chain joins TRBV4-3 to TRBJ1-6; no clear D. Per germline, CDR1 LGHNA and CDR2 YSLEER. The V and J ends lost 1 base and 9 bases respectively, with 16 bases between them. The CDR3 sequence is 16 residues long. The chain's CDR3 is CASSQVWLPVRSPLHF. The CDR3 DNA follows: TGCGCCAGCAGCCAAGTCTGGCTCCCGGTGCGTTCACCCCTCCACTTT.

This clonotype was seen at least ten times. CDR3 region: CASNPGQGERGYGYTF. As DNA, the CDR3 is TGTGCCAGCAACCCGGGACAGGGTGAGCGTGGCTATGGCTACACCTTC. The V and J genes are TRBV5-4 and TRBJ1-2; 9 bases line up with TRBD1. V lost 6 bases and J lost 4; bases outside the gene matches: 13. CDR3 length: 16 residues. CDR1 is SGHNT and CDR2 is YYREEE in the germline V gene (reference sequence).

This clonotype was recorded many times. The chain uses TRBV12-3 or TRBV12-4 and TRBJ2-3; D uncertain. This CDR3 comprises 13 residues. Trimming took 6 bases from V and 2 from J, leaving 9 bases between them. This CDR3 reads CASRGEITDTQYF. The CDR3 DNA reads as TGTGCCAGCAGAGGAGAGATCACAGATACGCAGTATTTT.